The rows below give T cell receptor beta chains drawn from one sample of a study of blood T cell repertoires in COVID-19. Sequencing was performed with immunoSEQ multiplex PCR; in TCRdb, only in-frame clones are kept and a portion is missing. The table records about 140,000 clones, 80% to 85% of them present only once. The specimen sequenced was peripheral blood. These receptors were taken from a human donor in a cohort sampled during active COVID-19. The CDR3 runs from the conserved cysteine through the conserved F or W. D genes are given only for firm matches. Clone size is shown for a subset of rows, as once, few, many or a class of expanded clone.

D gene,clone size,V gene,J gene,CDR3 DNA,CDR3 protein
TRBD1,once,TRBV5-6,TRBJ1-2,TGTGCCAGCAGCTCGACAGGGATCGGCTATGGCTACACCTTC,CASSSTGIGYGYTF
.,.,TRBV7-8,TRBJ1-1,TGTGCCAGCAGCCTCAGGGGAACTGAAGCTTTCTTT,CASSLRGTEAFF
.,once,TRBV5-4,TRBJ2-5,TGTGCCAGCAGCTTGGACAGGGGGGGACAAGAGACCCAGTACTTC,CASSLDRGGQETQYF
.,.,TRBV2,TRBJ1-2,TGTGCCAGCAGTGAAGCGGTCAGGGACTATGGCTACACCTTC,CASSEAVRDYGYTF
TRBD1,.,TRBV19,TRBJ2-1,TGTGCCAGTAGTCGATTAACAGGGGAACAGTTCTTC,CASSRLTGEQFF
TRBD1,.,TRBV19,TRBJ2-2,TGTGCCAGTAGTAGGCTTCGGACAGGAAACACCGGGGAGCTGTTTTTT,CASSRLRTGNTGELFF
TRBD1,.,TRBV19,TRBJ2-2,TGTGCCAGTAGTATATTTTGGGGGACAGGGAACACCGGGGAGCTGTTTTTT,CASSIFWGTGNTGELFF
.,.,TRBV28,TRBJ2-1,TGTGCCAGCAGCCCCATGGACACCCTGAAGGGCTCCTACAATGAGCAGTTCTTC,CASSPMDTLKGSYNEQFF
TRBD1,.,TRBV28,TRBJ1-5,TGTGCCAGCAGGGACAGGGGTTTTGAGGGCAATCAGCCCCAGCATTTT,CASRDRGFEGNQPQHF
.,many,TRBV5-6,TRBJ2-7,TGTGCCAGCAGCTTGAAGGGGTTATACGAGCAGTACTTC,CASSLKGLYEQYF
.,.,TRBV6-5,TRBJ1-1,TGTGCCAGCAGAGCGGACAGGAACACTGAAGCTTTCTTT,CASRADRNTEAFF
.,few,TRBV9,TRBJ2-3,TGTGCCAGCAGCGTAGACCTAGCGTCAGATACGCAGTATTTT,CASSVDLASDTQYF
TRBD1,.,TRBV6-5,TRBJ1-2,TGTGCCAGCAGTAGGACAGGCTATGGCTACACCTTC,CASSRTGYGYTF
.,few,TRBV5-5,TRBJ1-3,TGTGCCAGCAGTCATGGAAACACCATATATTTT,CASSHGNTIYF
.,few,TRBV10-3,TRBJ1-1,TGTGCCATCAACCCAAGCGGGGGTGGCACTGAAGCTTTCTTT,CAINPSGGGTEAFF
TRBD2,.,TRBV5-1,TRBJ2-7,TGCGCCAGCAGCTCTGAGGGTGGACTAGCGGGGTCCTACTACGAGCAGTACTTC,CASSSEGGLAGSYYEQYF
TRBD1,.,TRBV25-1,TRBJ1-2,TGTGCCAGCAGGGGGACAGTCTACGGCTACACCTTC,CASRGTVYGYTF
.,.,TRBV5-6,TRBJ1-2,TGTGCCAGCAGCTTGGCCCCACGACAGAGAAATGGCTACACCTTC,CASSLAPRQRNGYTF
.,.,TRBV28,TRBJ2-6,TGTGCCAGCAGCGAGATTTCTGGGGCCAACGTCCTGACTTTC,CASSEISGANVLTF
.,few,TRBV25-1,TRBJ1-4,TGTGCCAGCAGTGAATGGCTACAGGGTTCGACTAATGAAAAACTGTTTTTT,CASSEWLQGSTNEKLFF
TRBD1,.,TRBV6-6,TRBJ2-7,TGTGCCAGCAGCAGGGACAGTCCCTACGAGCAGTACTTC,CASSRDSPYEQYF
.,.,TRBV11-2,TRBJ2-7,TGTGCCAGCAGCTTAAAGTCGTGGACAGCGGTCTACGAGCAGTACTTC,CASSLKSWTAVYEQYF
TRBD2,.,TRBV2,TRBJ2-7,TGTGCCAGCAGCGAGACTAGCGGGATCACCATATCCTACGAGCAGTACTTC,CASSETSGITISYEQYF
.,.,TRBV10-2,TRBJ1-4,TGCGCCAGCAGTGAGATAGGGCGGGAGGAAAAACTGTTTTTT,CASSEIGREEKLFF
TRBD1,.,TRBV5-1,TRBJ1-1,TGCGCCAGCAGCAAGACAGGGGAGAGGACTGAAGCTTTCTTT,CASSKTGERTEAFF
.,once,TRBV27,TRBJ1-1,TGTGCCAGCAGTTACAGGGAAAACACTGAAGCTTTCTTT,CASSYRENTEAFF
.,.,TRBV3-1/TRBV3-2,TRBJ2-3,TGTGCCAGCAGCCAAGAGAGCCTAGGCACAGATACGCAGTATTTT,CASSQESLGTDTQYF
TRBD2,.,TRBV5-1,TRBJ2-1,TGCGCCAGCAGTAAGGCTAGCGGGGGCGCCTACAATGAGCAGTTCTTC,CASSKASGGAYNEQFF
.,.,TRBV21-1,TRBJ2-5,TGTGCCAGCAGCAAAAAAACCAGTAGCAGGGACAAAGAGACCCAGTACTTC,CASSKKTSSRDKETQYF
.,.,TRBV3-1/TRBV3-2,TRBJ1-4,TGTGCCAGCAGCCCCTCCCCGACAGGAGGAGAAAAACTGTTTTTT,CASSPSPTGGEKLFF
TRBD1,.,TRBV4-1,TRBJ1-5,TGCGCCAGCAGCCAAGGGACAGGGCTGGGTCAGCCCCAGCATTTT,CASSQGTGLGQPQHF
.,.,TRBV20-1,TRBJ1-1,TGCAGTGCTAGAGATCTGCGGAGAGCTTTCTTT,CSARDLRRAFF
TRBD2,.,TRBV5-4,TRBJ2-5,TGTGCCAGCAGCACACCCGTGGCGGGGGGGGCCCAAGAGACCCAGTACTTC,CASSTPVAGGAQETQYF
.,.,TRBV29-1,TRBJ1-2,TGCTCCGTGGCCCCTGGACAGTACAGAAGAAACTATGGCTACACCTTC,CSVAPGQYRRNYGYTF
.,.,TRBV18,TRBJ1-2,TGTGCCAGCTCACCACCGGCCATTAAGGGCTACACCTTC,CASSPPAIKGYTF
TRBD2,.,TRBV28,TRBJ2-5,TGTGCCTCCAGTCCCCCTCCGCCGGGACTAGCGGTATTAGAGACCCAGTACTTC,CASSPPPPGLAVLETQYF
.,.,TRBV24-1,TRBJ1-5,TGTGCCACCGGGGGCTCCTTGAATCAGCCCCAGCATTTT,CATGGSLNQPQHF
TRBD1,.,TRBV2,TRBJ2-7,TGTGCCAGCAGACCGGGGACAGGGGGGAGCGAGCAGTACTTC,CASRPGTGGSEQYF
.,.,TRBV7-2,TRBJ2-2,TGTGCCAGCAGCTTAATAGCGAAGAACACCGGGGAGCTGTTTTTT,CASSLIAKNTGELFF
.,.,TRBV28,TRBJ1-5,TGTGCCAGCTCAAAGGACGCGGGGAATCAGCCCCAGCATTTT,CASSKDAGNQPQHF
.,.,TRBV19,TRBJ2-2,TGTGCCAGTAGTATAGGTGGGACAAACACCGGGGAGCTGTTTTTT,CASSIGGTNTGELFF
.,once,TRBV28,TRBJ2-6,TGTGCCAGCAGTTGGGGGCAGGGCACAGCTGGGGCCAACGTCCTGACTTTC,CASSWGQGTAGANVLTF
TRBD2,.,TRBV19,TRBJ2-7,TGTGCCAGTAGTATAGGTAGCGGGAGCTCCTACGAGCAGTACTTC,CASSIGSGSSYEQYF
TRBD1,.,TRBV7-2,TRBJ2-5,TGTGCCAGCACCCGGGGGACAGGGGGTCTGGAGACCCAGTACTTC,CASTRGTGGLETQYF
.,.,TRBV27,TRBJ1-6,TGTGCCAGCAGTCCTAGCCTTGGGAATTCACCCCTCCACTTT,CASSPSLGNSPLHF
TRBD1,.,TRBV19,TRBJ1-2,TGTGCCAGTAGTGACTTCCGGACAGGGGAGGTTTATAGCTATGGCTACACCTTC,CASSDFRTGEVYSYGYTF
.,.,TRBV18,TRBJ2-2,TGTGCCAGCTCACCACAGAGATCAACCGGGGAGCTGTTTTTT,CASSPQRSTGELFF
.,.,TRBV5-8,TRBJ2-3,TGTGCCAGCAGCTTGCGCCCGGGGGATACGCAGTATTTT,CASSLRPGDTQYF